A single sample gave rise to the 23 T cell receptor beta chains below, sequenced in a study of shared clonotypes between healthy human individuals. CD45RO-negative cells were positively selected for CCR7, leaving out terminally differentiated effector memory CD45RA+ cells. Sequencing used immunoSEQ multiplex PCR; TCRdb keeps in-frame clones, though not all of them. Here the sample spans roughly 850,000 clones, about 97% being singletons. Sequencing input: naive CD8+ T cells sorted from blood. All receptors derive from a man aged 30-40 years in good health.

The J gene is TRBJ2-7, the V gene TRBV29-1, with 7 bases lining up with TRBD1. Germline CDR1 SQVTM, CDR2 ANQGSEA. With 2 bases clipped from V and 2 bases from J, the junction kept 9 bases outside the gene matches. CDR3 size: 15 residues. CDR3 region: CSVEMTGPVTYEQYF. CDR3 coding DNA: TGCAGCGTTGAAATGACAGGGCCCGTAACCTACGAGCAGTACTTC.

The CDR3 nucleotides are TGTGCCAGCAGCTTAGATAGAGAGACAGGGAGGGACACTGAAGCTTTCTTT. Encoded protein: CASSLDRETGRDTEAFF. This chain connects TRBV7-8 to TRBJ1-1; 7 nucleotides agree with TRBD1. J lost 3 bases, V lost 1 base, and 11 bases had no gene match. The CDR3 totals 17 residues. CDR1 is SGHVS and CDR2 is FQNEAQ in the germline V gene.

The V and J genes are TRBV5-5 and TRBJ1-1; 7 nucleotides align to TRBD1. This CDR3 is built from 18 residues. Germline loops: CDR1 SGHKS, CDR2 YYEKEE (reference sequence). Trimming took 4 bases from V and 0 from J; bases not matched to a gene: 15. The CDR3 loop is CASSRTGGPGGMNTEAFF. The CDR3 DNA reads TGTGCCAGCAGCCGAACAGGTGGCCCAGGGGGTATGAACACTGAAGCTTTCTTT.

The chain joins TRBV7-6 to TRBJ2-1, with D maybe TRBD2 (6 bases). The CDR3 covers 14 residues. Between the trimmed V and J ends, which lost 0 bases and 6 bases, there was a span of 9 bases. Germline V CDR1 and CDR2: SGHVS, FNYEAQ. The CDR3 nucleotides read TGTGCCAGCAGCTTAGCGCGTAGCGGCAATGAGCAGTTCTTC. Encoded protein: CASSLARSGNEQFF.

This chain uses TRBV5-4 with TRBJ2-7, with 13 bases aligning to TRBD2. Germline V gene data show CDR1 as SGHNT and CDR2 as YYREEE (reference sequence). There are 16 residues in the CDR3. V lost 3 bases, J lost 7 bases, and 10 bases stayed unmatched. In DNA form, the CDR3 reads TGTGCCAGCAGCTCCGGGACTAGCGGGACCCCTAGGGAGCAGTACTTC. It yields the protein CASSSGTSGTPREQYF.

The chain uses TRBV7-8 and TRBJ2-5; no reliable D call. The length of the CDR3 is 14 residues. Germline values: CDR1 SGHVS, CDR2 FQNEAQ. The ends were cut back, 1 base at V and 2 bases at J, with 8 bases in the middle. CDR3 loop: CASSLDGRQETQYF. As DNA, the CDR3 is TGTGCCAGCAGCTTAGACGGACGGCAAGAGACCCAGTACTTC.

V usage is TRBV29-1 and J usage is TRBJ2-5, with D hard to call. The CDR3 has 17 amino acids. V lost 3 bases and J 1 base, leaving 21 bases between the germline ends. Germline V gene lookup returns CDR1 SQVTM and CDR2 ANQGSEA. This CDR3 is CSVELFVPGKFQETQYF. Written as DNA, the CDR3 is TGCAGCGTTGAGCTTTTTGTACCGGGCAAGTTCCAAGAGACCCAGTACTTC.

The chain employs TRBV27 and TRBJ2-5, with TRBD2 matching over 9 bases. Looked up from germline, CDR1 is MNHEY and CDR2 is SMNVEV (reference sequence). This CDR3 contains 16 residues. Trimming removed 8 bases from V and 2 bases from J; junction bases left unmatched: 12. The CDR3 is CASARAGGPLQETQYF. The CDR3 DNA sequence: TGTGCCAGCGCCAGAGCGGGAGGCCCCTTGCAAGAGACCCAGTACTTC.

CDR3 sequence reads: CASSKRQSTDTQYF. Written as DNA, the CDR3 is TGTGCCAGCAGTAAACGACAGAGCACAGATACGCAGTATTTT. The chain has TRBV27 and TRBJ2-3, with D maybe TRBD1 (5 bases). V was clipped by 5 bases and J by 0 bases, with 9 bases between them. The CDR3 is 14 residues long. Germline CDR1 MNHEY, CDR2 SMNVEV (reference sequence).

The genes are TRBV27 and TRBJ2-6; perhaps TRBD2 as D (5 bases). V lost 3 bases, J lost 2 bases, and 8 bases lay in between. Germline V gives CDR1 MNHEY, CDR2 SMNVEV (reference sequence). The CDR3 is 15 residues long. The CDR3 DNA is TGTGCCAGCAGTTTCGGGGATCCTGGGGCCAACGTCCTGACTTTC. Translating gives CASSFGDPGANVLTF.

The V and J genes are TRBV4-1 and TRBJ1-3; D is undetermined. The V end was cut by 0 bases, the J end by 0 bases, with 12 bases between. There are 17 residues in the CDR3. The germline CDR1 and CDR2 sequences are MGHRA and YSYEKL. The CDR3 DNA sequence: TGCGCCAGCAGCCAAGATAACTACCGGGACTCTGGAAACACCATATATTTT. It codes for CASSQDNYRDSGNTIYF.

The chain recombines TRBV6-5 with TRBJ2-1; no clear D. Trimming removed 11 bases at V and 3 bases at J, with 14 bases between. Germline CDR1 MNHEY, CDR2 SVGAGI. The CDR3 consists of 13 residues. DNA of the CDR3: TGTGCCGCGTACACAGTAGACTACAATGAGCAGTTCTTC. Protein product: CAAYTVDYNEQFF.

CDR3 sequence reads: CASSVPERQPLATGEKLFF. In nucleotides, the CDR3 is TGTGCCAGCAGCGTCCCGGAGCGACAGCCCCTTGCAACAGGAGAAAAACTGTTTTTT. The genes are TRBV7-9 and TRBJ1-4; D is possibly TRBD1 (5 bases). Deletions cut 5 bases from V and 8 bases from J, with 30 bases between. CDR1 SEHNR and CDR2 FQNEAQ come from the germline V gene (reference sequence). This CDR3 has 19 amino acids. The variable domain in full, with the rest retrieved from reference TRBV7-9 and TRBJ1-4, is DTGVSQNPRHKITKRGQNVTFRCDPISEHNRLYWYRQTLGQGPEFLTYFQNEAQLEKSRLLSDRFSAERPKGSFSTLEIQRTEQGDSAMYLCASSVPERQPLATGEKLFFGSGTQLSVL.

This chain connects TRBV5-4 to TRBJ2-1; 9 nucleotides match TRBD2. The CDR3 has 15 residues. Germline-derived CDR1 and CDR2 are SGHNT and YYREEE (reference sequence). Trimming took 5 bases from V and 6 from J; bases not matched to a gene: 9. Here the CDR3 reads CASSVAGEMLNEQFF. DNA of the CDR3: TGTGCCAGCAGTGTAGCGGGAGAAATGCTCAATGAGCAGTTCTTC.

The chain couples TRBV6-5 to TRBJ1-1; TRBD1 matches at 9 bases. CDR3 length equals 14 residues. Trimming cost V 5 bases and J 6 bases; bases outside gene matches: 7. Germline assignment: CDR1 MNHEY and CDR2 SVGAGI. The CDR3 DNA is TGTGCCAGCAGTCGAATACAGGGGGCGGCTGAAGCTTTCTTT. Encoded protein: CASSRIQGAAEAFF.

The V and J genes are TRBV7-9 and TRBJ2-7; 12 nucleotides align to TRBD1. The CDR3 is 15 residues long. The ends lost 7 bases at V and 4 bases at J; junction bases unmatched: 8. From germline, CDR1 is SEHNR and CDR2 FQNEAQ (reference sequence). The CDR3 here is CASTLTGQGAYEQYF. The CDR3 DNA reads TGTGCCAGCACCCTTACGGGACAGGGGGCTTACGAGCAGTACTTC.

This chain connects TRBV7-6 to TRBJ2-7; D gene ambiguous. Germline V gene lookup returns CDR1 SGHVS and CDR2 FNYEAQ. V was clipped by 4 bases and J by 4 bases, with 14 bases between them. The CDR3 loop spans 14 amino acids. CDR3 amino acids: CASSSGRRSYEQYF. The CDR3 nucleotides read TGTGCCAGCAGCTCAGGACGCCGCTCTTACGAGCAGTACTTC.

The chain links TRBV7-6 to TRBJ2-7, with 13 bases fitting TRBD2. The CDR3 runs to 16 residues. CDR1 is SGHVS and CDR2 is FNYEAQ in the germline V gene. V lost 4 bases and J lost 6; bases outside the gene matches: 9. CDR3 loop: CASSSPLAGGPGEQYF. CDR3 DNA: TGTGCCAGCAGCTCCCCACTAGCGGGAGGGCCAGGCGAGCAGTACTTC.

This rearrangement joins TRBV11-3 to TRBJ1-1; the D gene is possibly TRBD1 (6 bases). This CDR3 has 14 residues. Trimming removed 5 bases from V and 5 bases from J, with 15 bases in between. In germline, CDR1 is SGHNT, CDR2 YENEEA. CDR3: CASSQDSPGTEAFF. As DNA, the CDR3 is TGTGCCAGCAGCCAGGACAGCCCTGGGACTGAAGCTTTCTTT.

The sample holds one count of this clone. The CDR3 here is CASRGVIMERDRDNEQFF. DNA for the CDR3: TGTGCCAGCAGGGGGGTTATTATGGAGCGGGATCGGGACAATGAGCAGTTCTTC. The chain is built from TRBV7-9 and TRBJ2-1, with 7 bases fitting TRBD2. From germline, CDR1 is SEHNR and CDR2 FQNEAQ (reference sequence). The CDR3 loop spans 18 amino acids. J lost 5 bases, V lost 6 bases, and 19 bases had no gene match.

CDR3 in amino acids: CASSDQGTGELFF. The CDR3 DNA reads as TGTGCCAGCAGCGATCAGGGGACCGGGGAGCTGTTTTTT. The rearrangement uses TRBV28 and TRBJ2-2; D might be TRBD1 (6 bases). The CDR3 covers 13 residues. V dropped 6 bases and J dropped 5 bases, with 10 bases sitting between them. Germline V gene lookup returns CDR1 MDHEN and CDR2 SYDVKM.

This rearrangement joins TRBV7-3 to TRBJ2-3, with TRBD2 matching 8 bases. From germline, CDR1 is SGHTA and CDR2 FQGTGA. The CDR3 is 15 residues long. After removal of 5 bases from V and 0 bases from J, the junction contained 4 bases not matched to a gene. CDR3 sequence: CASSHIAGSTDTQYF. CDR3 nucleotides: TGTGCCAGCAGCCACATAGCGGGGAGCACAGATACGCAGTATTTT.

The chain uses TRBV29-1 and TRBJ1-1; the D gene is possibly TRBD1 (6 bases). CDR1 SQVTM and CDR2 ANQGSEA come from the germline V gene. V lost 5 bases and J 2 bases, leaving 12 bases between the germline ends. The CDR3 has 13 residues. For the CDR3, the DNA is TGCAGCGTTCAACAGGGTGATAACACTGAAGCTTTCTTT. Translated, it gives CSVQQGDNTEAFF.